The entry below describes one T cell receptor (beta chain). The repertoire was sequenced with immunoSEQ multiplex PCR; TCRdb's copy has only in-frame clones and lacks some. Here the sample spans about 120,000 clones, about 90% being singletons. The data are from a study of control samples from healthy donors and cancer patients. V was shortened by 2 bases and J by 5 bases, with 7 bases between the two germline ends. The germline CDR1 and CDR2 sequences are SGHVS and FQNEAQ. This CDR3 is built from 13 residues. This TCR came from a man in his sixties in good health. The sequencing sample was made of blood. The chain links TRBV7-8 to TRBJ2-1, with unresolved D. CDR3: CASSLFSDNEQFF. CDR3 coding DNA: TGTGCCAGCAGCTTATTTTCGGACAATGAGCAGTTCTTC.